This T cell receptor (beta chain) was found in a study of cytomegalovirus exposure and HLA in healthy donors. PCR primers comprised 60 Vbeta and 13 Jbeta primers. The method was immunoSEQ multiplex PCR; TCRdb's version includes in-frame clones alone and lacks a portion of them. The sample consists of over 200,000 clones, roughly 79% of them appearing once. A note on this clone: Its specificity is not known.

V was trimmed by 6 bases and J by 4 bases, leaving 18 bases between them. The CDR3 extends over 15 amino acids. Germline V gene sequence: CDR1 MNHEY, CDR2 SVGAGI. Whole-study results and caveats: It was assumed in the presence/absence analyses that sequencing depth was roughly uniform across donors. Researchers reported in a later analysis that common viral pathogens appeared linked to several top clusters. The availability of immune exposure information extended only to CMV serostatus.

Sequencing input: PBMCs. The chain couples TRBV6-5 to TRBJ1-2, with a weak D call TRBD1 (6 bases). The TCR was taken from a male donor in good health and CMV-seronegative. CDR3 loop: CASRVLQGKGYGYTF. CDR3 DNA: TGTGCCAGCAGAGTTCTACAGGGAAAGGGCTATGGCTACACCTTC.